This T cell receptor beta chain was documented in a study of blood T cells in healthy people across ages. The second PCR ran 7 to 11 cycles with a sample-barcoded 5' primer and J-beta primers. TCRdb used MiXCR to reprocess the 5' RACE reads, holding one entry per CDR3 protein. Among fewer than 2 million distinct CDR3 sequences, approximately 39% were seen once, and the ten largest hold about 21%. Germline CDR1 DFQATT, CDR2 SNEGSKA (reference sequence). The CDR3 is made up of 14 amino acids. The sequence was obtained from a human donor in good health. The source material was blood. This chain connects TRBV20-1 to TRBJ2-5, with 8 nucleotides matching TRBD1. The end of the DNA aligns better with TRBJ2-7, so the J call may be wrong. CDR3 protein: CSARDHRTGFEQYF. In DNA, the CDR3 is TGCAGTGCTAGAGACCACAGGACAGGGTTCGAGCAGTACTTC.